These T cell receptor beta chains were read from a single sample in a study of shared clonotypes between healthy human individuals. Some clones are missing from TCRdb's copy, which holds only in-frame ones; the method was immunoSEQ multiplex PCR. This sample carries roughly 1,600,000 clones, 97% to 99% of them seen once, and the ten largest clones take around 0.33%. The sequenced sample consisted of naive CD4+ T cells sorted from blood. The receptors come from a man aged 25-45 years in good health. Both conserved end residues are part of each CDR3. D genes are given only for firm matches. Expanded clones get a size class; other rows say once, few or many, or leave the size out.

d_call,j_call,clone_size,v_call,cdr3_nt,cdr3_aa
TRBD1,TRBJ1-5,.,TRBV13,TGTGCCAGCAGCTACGGACAGGGGGCTCAGCCCCAGCATTTT,CASSYGQGAQPQHF
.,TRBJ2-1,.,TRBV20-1,TGCAGTGGTCGCTTTAACAATGAGCAGTTCTTC,CSGRFNNEQFF
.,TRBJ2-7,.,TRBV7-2,TGTGCCAGCAAGGGTATGGACTACGAGCAGTACTTC,CASKGMDYEQYF
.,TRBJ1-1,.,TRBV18,TGTGCCAGCTCACAGGTACCCACGGACACTGAAGCTTTCTTT,CASSQVPTDTEAFF
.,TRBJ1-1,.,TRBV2,TGTGCCAGCAGTGAGCAGAACACTGAAGCTTTCTTT,CASSEQNTEAFF
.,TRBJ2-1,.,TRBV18,TGTGCCAGCTCACTAGCAGACTTCTGGGTCGTTTCTGAGCAGTTCTTC,CASSLADFWVVSEQFF
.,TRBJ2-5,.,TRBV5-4,TGTGCCAGCAGCTTGGAAGGGCTGGAGACCCAGTACTTC,CASSLEGLETQYF
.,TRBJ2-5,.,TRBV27,TGTGCCAGCACCGTTGAAGAGACCCAGTACTTC,CASTVEETQYF
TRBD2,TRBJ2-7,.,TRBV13,TGTGCCAGCAGCATAGCGGGAGACTCCTACGAGCAGTACTTC,CASSIAGDSYEQYF
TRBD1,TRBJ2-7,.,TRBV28,TGTGCCAGCAGCCGGGACAGGGTCTCCTACGAGCAGTACTTC,CASSRDRVSYEQYF
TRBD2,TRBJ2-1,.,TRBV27,TGTGCCAGCAACTCTCTAGCGGGAGTGTACAATGAGCAGTTCTTC,CASNSLAGVYNEQFF
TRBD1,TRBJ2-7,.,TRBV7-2,TGTGCCAGCAGCTTAGGAGGGACAGGGGTGTACGAGCAGTACTTC,CASSLGGTGVYEQYF
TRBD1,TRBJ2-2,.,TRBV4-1,TGCGCCAGCAGCAGAGTTGGTTCCGGACAGGGGTGGACCGGGGAGCTGTTTTTT,CASSRVGSGQGWTGELFF
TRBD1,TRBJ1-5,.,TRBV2,TGTGCCACGCCTCAGGGGGGGTCCCAGCCCCAGCATTTT,CATPQGGSQPQHF
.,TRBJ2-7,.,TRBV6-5,TGTGCCAGCAGTTTCTACTTGGGGGACTCCTACGAGCAGTACTTC,CASSFYLGDSYEQYF
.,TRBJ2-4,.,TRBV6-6,TGTGCCAGCAGTTACTCCGGCGATTATCAGTACTTC,CASSYSGDYQYF
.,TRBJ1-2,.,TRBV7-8,TGTGCCAGCAGCTTAGCAACAGGGCGCGGCTACACCTTC,CASSLATGRGYTF
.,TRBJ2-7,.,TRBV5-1,TGCGCCAGCAGCTGGGGGGCACCATCCTACGAGCAGTACTTC,CASSWGAPSYEQYF
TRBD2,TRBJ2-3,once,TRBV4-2,TGTGCCAGCAGCCGTTTAGTCGAGGGCGGGAGGTGGGCAGATACGCAGTATTTT,CASSRLVEGGRWADTQYF
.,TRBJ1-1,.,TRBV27,TGTGCCAGCAGTCCATCGGTCTGGGGGGACAACTCCATGAACACTGAAGCTTTCTTT,CASSPSVWGDNSMNTEAFF
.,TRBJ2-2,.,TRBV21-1,TGTGCCAGCAGCACCGGGACAGGGGTACCCACGAACACCGGGGAGCTGTTTTTT,CASSTGTGVPTNTGELFF
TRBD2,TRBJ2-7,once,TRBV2,TGTGCCAGCAGTGAAAGGTCTAGCGGGAGGCGCTACGAGCAGTACTTC,CASSERSSGRRYEQYF
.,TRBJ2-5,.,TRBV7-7,TGTGCTAGCAGCTTAGGGCTACCCTCGAGGGAGACCCAGTACTTC,CASSLGLPSRETQYF
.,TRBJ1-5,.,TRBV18,TGTGCCAGCTCACCACCTCAAAAGCCCCAGCATTTT,CASSPPQKPQHF
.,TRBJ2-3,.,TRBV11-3,TGTGCCAGCAGAGCCGGGGCTCAGGATACGCAGTATTTT,CASRAGAQDTQYF
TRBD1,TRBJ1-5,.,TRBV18,TGTGCCAGCTCACTAAACATTAAAGGGACAGGGAAAAGCAATCAGCCCCAGCATTTT,CASSLNIKGTGKSNQPQHF
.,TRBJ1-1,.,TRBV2,TGTGCCAGCAGTGAATTGTTCACTGAAGCTTTCTTT,CASSELFTEAFF
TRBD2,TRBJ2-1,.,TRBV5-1,TGCGCCAGCAGCCCCCTACTAGCGGGAGTTGACAATGAGCAGTTCTTC,CASSPLLAGVDNEQFF
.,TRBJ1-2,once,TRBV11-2,TGTGCCAGCAGCTTTTCGACAGGACTCTATGGCTACACCTTC,CASSFSTGLYGYTF
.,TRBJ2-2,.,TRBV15,TGTGCCACCAGCAGAGCACCCTTCCAGGAATGGGGACGCACCGGGGAGCTGTTTTTT,CATSRAPFQEWGRTGELFF
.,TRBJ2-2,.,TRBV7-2,TGTGCCAGCACTCCGACTATGATTAACACCGGGGAGCTGTTTTTT,CASTPTMINTGELFF
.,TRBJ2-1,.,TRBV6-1,TGTGCCAGCAGTGTCATAAATGAGCAGTTCTTC,CASSVINEQFF
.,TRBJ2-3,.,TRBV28,TGTGCCAGCAGGGGGGGACATTCCACAGATACGCAGTATTTT,CASRGGHSTDTQYF
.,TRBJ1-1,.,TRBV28,TGTGCCAGCAGTTTACCAGGGTTTGAAGCTTTCTTT,CASSLPGFEAFF
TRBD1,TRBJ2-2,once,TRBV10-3,TGTGCCATCAGTGCATTACAGGGGTACACCGGGGAGCTGTTTTTT,CAISALQGYTGELFF
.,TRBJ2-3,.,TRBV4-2,TGTGCCAGCAGCCAAGGTTCGCAGCCCGGGGAGGATACGCAGTATTTT,CASSQGSQPGEDTQYF
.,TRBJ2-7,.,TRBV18,TGTGCCAGCTCACCTTTGGGCCCAGGGGGGGTAAACGAGCAGTACTTC,CASSPLGPGGVNEQYF
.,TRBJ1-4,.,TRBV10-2,TGCGCCAGCAGTGAGAGACCAGGGGTTAGACTGTTTTTT,CASSERPGVRLFF
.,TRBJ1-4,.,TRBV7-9,TGTGCCAGCAGCCCGGGGGCAGGACCCGGTGAAAAACTGTTTTTT,CASSPGAGPGEKLFF
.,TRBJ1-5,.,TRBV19,TGTGCCAGTAGTGGAGCGGGAGCGCAGCCCCAGCATTTT,CASSGAGAQPQHF
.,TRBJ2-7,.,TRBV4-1,TGCGCCAGCAGCCATGGCCAGAGAGAGGGCGAGCAGTACTTC,CASSHGQREGEQYF
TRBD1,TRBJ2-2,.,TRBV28,TGTGCCAGCAGTTTAATCAGGACAGGGACCGGGGAGCTGTTTTTT,CASSLIRTGTGELFF
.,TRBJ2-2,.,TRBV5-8,TGTGCCAGCAGCTTAGGCAACTACCTCAACACCGGGGAGCTGTTTTTT,CASSLGNYLNTGELFF
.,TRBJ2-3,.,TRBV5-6,TGTGCCAGCAGCGCTCCGAGGGGGGATACGCAGTATTTT,CASSAPRGDTQYF
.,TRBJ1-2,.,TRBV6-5,TGTGCCAGCAGTCCCTTCCAGGTCTATGGCTACACCTTC,CASSPFQVYGYTF
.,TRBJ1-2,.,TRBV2,TGTGCCAGCAGTCTTAAAAGGGGGAACTATGGCTACACCTTC,CASSLKRGNYGYTF
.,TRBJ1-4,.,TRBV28,TGTGCCAGCAGTTCCGCAGGGGTCACCAATGAAAAACTGTTTTTT,CASSSAGVTNEKLFF
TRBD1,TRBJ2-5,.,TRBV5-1,TGCGCCAGCAGCCCAGGGACAGGGGGCGCGGAGACCCAGTACTTC,CASSPGTGGAETQYF
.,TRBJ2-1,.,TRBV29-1,TGCAGCGTTGACAACCTCCTCAATGAGCAGTTCTTC,CSVDNLLNEQFF
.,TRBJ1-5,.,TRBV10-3,TGTGCCATAGCTCAGGGATTTAGCAATCAGCCCCAGCATTTT,CAIAQGFSNQPQHF
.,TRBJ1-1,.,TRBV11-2,TGTGCCAGCAGCTTAGGGGGGATCGGGAGGAACACTGAAGCTTTCTTT,CASSLGGIGRNTEAFF
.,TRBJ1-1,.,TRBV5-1,TGCGCCAGCAGCCCGACTCCAGGGGAAAGAATTGAAGCTTTCTTT,CASSPTPGERIEAFF
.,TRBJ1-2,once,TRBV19,TGTGCCAGTAGTATTTCGAGGAGCGGCTACACCTTC,CASSISRSGYTF